This TCR beta chain was found in a study of CD8 T cells in ankylosing spondylitis. Germline lookup yields CDR1 SGHAT and CDR2 FQNNGV. The V and J ends lost 6 bases and 3 bases, in that order; junction bases with no gene match: 4. This CDR3 is 13 amino acids long. Study conclusions and caveats: Ankylosing spondylitis blood seemed to carry a telltale TCR beta motif made of seven or eight highly homologous variants.

This clonotype came up many times. Its antigen is unknown. Generation of TCR beta libraries employed quantitative 5'-RACE incorporating molecular barcodes. Via MiXCR, TCRdb re-called the 5' RACE reads, giving one row per CDR3 protein. Of about 90,000 distinct CDR3 sequences in the sample, just under 9% were seen once. The TCR sequence derives from a male donor with ankylosing spondylitis. This chain joins TRBV11-2 and TRBJ2-7, with TRBD1 matching 8 bases. Sequencing was carried out using blood, either unsorted or a sorted T cell fraction (not recorded which). The CDR3 loop reads CASRQGASYEQYF. The CDR3 DNA follows: TGTGCCAGCAGGCAGGGGGCAAGCTACGAGCAGTACTTC.